Listed below are T cell receptor beta chains from one sample, sequenced in a study of OX40 agonist ivuxolimab in advanced cancers. Repertoires were generated with immunoSEQ multiplex PCR, while TCRdb's copy carries only in-frame clones and drops some. The data show some 96,000 clones, 75% to 90% seen once. The sequences come from CD4+ or CD8+ T cells sorted from blood, collected in a trial of the OX40 agonist ivuxolimab. The source of these receptors is an adult with an advanced solid tumor such as melanoma, head and neck, liver or kidney cancer. The CDR3 runs from the conserved cysteine through the conserved F or W. A D gene is named only where the DNA matches it firmly. Size is stated for part of the rows, as once, few or many counts, or as a class when the clone is expanded.

J: TRBJ1-4
V: TRBV27
D: NA
size: once
DNA: TGTGCCAGCAGTCCCCGGCCAATATTTGACAGAACGATAAATGAAAAACTGTTTTTT
CDR3: CASSPRPIFDRTINEKLFF

J: TRBJ1-4
V: TRBV27
D: TRBD1
size: NA
DNA: TGTGCCAGCAGGCCCGGACAGGGGCGAATTGCAACTAATGAAAAACTGTTTTTT
CDR3: CASRPGQGRIATNEKLFF

J: TRBJ2-7
V: TRBV5-4
D: NA
size: NA
DNA: TGTGCCAGCAGCCGGTCCGTCTCCTACGAGCAGTACTTC
CDR3: CASSRSVSYEQYF

J: TRBJ2-2
V: TRBV9
D: TRBD2
size: NA
DNA: TGTGCCAGCAACATCGGGGGGGGCACCGGGGAGCTGTTTTTT
CDR3: CASNIGGGTGELFF

J: TRBJ2-7
V: TRBV30
D: NA
size: NA
DNA: TGTGCCTGGAGTGTACGGGGTAGCGTCTCCTACGAGCAGTACTTC
CDR3: CAWSVRGSVSYEQYF

J: TRBJ2-3
V: TRBV7-3
D: TRBD2
size: NA
DNA: TGTGCCAGCAGCTCCTACCCTAGCGGGGGTGGAGATACGCAGTATTTT
CDR3: CASSSYPSGGGDTQYF

J: TRBJ1-6
V: TRBV7-8
D: NA
size: NA
DNA: TGTGCCAGCAGCTTTGGTATGGGGGTTAGTTCACCCCTCCACTTT
CDR3: CASSFGMGVSSPLHF

J: TRBJ2-3
V: TRBV9
D: NA
size: NA
DNA: TGTGCCAGCGCGGGGGCCGTCACAGATACGCAGTATTTT
CDR3: CASAGAVTDTQYF

J: TRBJ1-6
V: TRBV29-1
D: NA
size: NA
DNA: TGCAGCGTTGCCGGGACGGCCAATTCACCCCTCCACTTT
CDR3: CSVAGTANSPLHF

J: TRBJ2-7
V: TRBV6-5
D: TRBD2
size: NA
DNA: TGTGCCACGAGGACTAGCGGGAGGTCGTACGAGCAGTACTTC
CDR3: CATRTSGRSYEQYF

J: TRBJ1-1
V: TRBV5-8
D: NA
size: NA
DNA: TGTGCCACCAACCGACCGTTTAACACTGAAGCTTTCTTT
CDR3: CATNRPFNTEAFF

J: TRBJ1-2
V: TRBV28
D: TRBD1
size: NA
DNA: TGTGCCAGCAGCCATGCCAGCCGGGACAGGGCGCTCTATGGCTACACCTTC
CDR3: CASSHASRDRALYGYTF

J: TRBJ2-7
V: TRBV9
D: NA
size: NA
DNA: TGTGCCAGCAGCGTAACGGGGACGGCGGGTTACGAGCAGTACTTC
CDR3: CASSVTGTAGYEQYF

J: TRBJ2-1
V: TRBV5-6
D: TRBD1
size: NA
DNA: TGTGCCAGCAGCTTGGGGGGACAGTTCCTTTCCTATAATGAGCAGTTCTTC
CDR3: CASSLGGQFLSYNEQFF

J: TRBJ2-3
V: TRBV5-1
D: TRBD2
size: NA
DNA: TGCGCCAGCAGCTCCCTAGCGGGGGGGTTCACAGATACGCAGTATTTT
CDR3: CASSSLAGGFTDTQYF

J: TRBJ1-1
V: TRBV5-8
D: NA
size: NA
DNA: TGTGCCAGCAGCTTGGGGGGACAAAAAAACACTGAAGCTTTCTTT
CDR3: CASSLGGQKNTEAFF

J: TRBJ2-5
V: TRBV7-9
D: NA
size: NA
DNA: TGTGCCAGCAGCCCGGGACACTCTAGCGGCATCCAAGAGACCCAGTACTTC
CDR3: CASSPGHSSGIQETQYF

J: TRBJ2-7
V: TRBV30
D: NA
size: NA
DNA: TGTGCCTGGAGTCCGGACCTCTACGAGCAGTACTTC
CDR3: CAWSPDLYEQYF

J: TRBJ2-3
V: TRBV30
D: NA
size: NA
DNA: TGTGCCTGGAGTCATGGTGACACGAGGACAGATACGCAGTATTTT
CDR3: CAWSHGDTRTDTQYF

J: TRBJ2-7
V: TRBV9
D: TRBD1
size: NA
DNA: TGTGCCAGCAGCGTAGGAGGTGGACAGGGCTCTACCTACGAGCAGTACTTC
CDR3: CASSVGGGQGSTYEQYF

J: TRBJ2-6
V: TRBV5-4
D: NA
size: NA
DNA: TGTGCCAGCAGCTGGGGTGGATCTGGGGCCAACGTCCTGACTTTC
CDR3: CASSWGGSGANVLTF

J: TRBJ2-2
V: TRBV6-1
D: TRBD1
size: NA
DNA: TGTGCCAGCAGTGTACGGACAGGGTGGTTCGGGGAGCTGTTTTTT
CDR3: CASSVRTGWFGELFF

J: TRBJ2-2
V: TRBV30
D: NA
size: NA
DNA: TGTGCCTGGACCGGGACTGGCGCCGGGGAGCTGTTTTTT
CDR3: CAWTGTGAGELFF

J: TRBJ2-7
V: TRBV2
D: NA
size: once
DNA: TGTGCCAGCAGTGTCTTTGCCCGCGGCGAGCAGTACTTC
CDR3: CASSVFARGEQYF

J: TRBJ2-7
V: TRBV6-5
D: NA
size: once
DNA: TGTGCCAGCAGCAAGGACTACGAGCAGTACTTC
CDR3: CASSKDYEQYF

J: TRBJ2-7
V: TRBV6-5
D: NA
size: NA
DNA: TGTGCCAGCAGTGAGAGGTACGAGCAGTACTTC
CDR3: CASSERYEQYF

J: TRBJ2-3
V: TRBV6-5
D: NA
size: NA
DNA: TGTGCCAGCAGCCTATCCAGGGTTGGGACAGATACGCAGTATTTT
CDR3: CASSLSRVGTDTQYF

J: TRBJ2-3
V: TRBV5-1
D: NA
size: once
DNA: TGCGCCAGCAGCTTAAGTGCGACCAGCACAGATACGCAGTATTTT
CDR3: CASSLSATSTDTQYF

J: TRBJ2-1
V: TRBV2
D: TRBD2
size: NA
DNA: TGTGCCAGCAGTGAAGTTCGGGGGAGGGATGAGCAGTTCTTC
CDR3: CASSEVRGRDEQFF

J: TRBJ2-1
V: TRBV4-1
D: NA
size: NA
DNA: TGCGCCAGCAGCCAAGAAGCGTACACCGTCTACAATGAGCAGTTCTTC
CDR3: CASSQEAYTVYNEQFF

J: TRBJ1-2
V: TRBV11-2
D: NA
size: NA
DNA: TGTGCCAGCAGCTTAAACCTCGCCGTCGGCTACACCTTC
CDR3: CASSLNLAVGYTF

J: TRBJ1-1
V: TRBV5-4
D: TRBD1
size: NA
DNA: TGTGCCAGCAGCTCTGGACAGGGCTCAGCTTTCTTT
CDR3: CASSSGQGSAFF

J: TRBJ1-2
V: TRBV25-1
D: NA
size: NA
DNA: TGTGCCAGCCGGGGATTGAACTATGGCTACACCTTC
CDR3: CASRGLNYGYTF

J: TRBJ1-2
V: TRBV6-5
D: NA
size: NA
DNA: TGTGCCAGCAGCCGCGGGGGCTGGGATGGCTACACCTTC
CDR3: CASSRGGWDGYTF

J: TRBJ2-2
V: TRBV19
D: TRBD2
size: NA
DNA: TGTGCCAGTAGTACCCTAGCGGGAGACGGGATCGGGGAGCTGTTTTTT
CDR3: CASSTLAGDGIGELFF

J: TRBJ1-5
V: TRBV9
D: NA
size: few
DNA: TGTGCCAGCAGCGTAGATGAGGGTAGCAATCAGCCCCAGCATTTT
CDR3: CASSVDEGSNQPQHF

J: TRBJ2-7
V: TRBV27
D: NA
size: NA
DNA: TGTGCCAGCAGTTTGAGATACGGGTACTCCTACGAGCAGTACTTC
CDR3: CASSLRYGYSYEQYF

J: TRBJ2-2
V: TRBV2
D: NA
size: NA
DNA: TGTGCCAGCAGCGTCGACAGTAACACCGGGGAGCTGTTTTTT
CDR3: CASSVDSNTGELFF

J: TRBJ1-6
V: TRBV4-2
D: NA
size: NA
DNA: TGTGCCAGCAGCCAAGATCAGGGTCAAAATTCACCCCTCCACTTT
CDR3: CASSQDQGQNSPLHF

J: TRBJ1-1
V: TRBV30
D: NA
size: NA
DNA: TGTGCCTGGTCAGGGCTCTTGAACACTGAAGCTTTCTTT
CDR3: CAWSGLLNTEAFF

J: TRBJ2-7
V: TRBV20-1
D: NA
size: NA
DNA: TGCAGTGCTGGGACAACCTACGAGCAGTACTTC
CDR3: CSAGTTYEQYF

J: TRBJ2-7
V: TRBV7-8
D: TRBD1
size: NA
DNA: TGTGCCAGCAGCTTAGACCAGGGGGCGCGAGAGCAGTACTTC
CDR3: CASSLDQGAREQYF

J: TRBJ2-3
V: TRBV7-6
D: NA
size: few
DNA: TGTGCCAGCAGTTCTAACCGAAATACGCAGTATTTT
CDR3: CASSSNRNTQYF

J: TRBJ2-1
V: TRBV30
D: NA
size: NA
DNA: TGTGCCTGCAGCGGGTACAATGAGCAGTTCTTC
CDR3: CACSGYNEQFF

J: TRBJ2-2
V: TRBV5-4
D: NA
size: NA
DNA: TGTGCCAGCAGCTTTAGCCTCACCGGGGAGCTGTTTTTT
CDR3: CASSFSLTGELFF

J: TRBJ2-6
V: TRBV5-1
D: NA
size: few
DNA: TGCGCCAGCAGCTTACGGACGGGGAGCTCTGGGGCCAACGTCCTGACTTTC
CDR3: CASSLRTGSSGANVLTF

J: TRBJ2-1
V: TRBV7-9
D: TRBD2
size: NA
DNA: TGTGCCAGCAGCTCCTACTACGGGACTAAAAACAATGAGCAGTTCTTC
CDR3: CASSSYYGTKNNEQFF

J: TRBJ1-3
V: TRBV28
D: NA
size: NA
DNA: TGTGCCAGCAGTCCTCACCCAGGGTCTGGAAACACCATATATTTT
CDR3: CASSPHPGSGNTIYF

J: TRBJ1-1
V: TRBV29-1
D: NA
size: once
DNA: TGCAGCGCCGGACGGACGTGGGGCACTGAAGCTTTCTTT
CDR3: CSAGRTWGTEAFF

J: TRBJ1-6
V: TRBV6-1
D: NA
size: NA
DNA: TGTGCCAGCAGTGACCTGGTGACAAGTAATTCACCCCTCCACTTT
CDR3: CASSDLVTSNSPLHF

J: TRBJ1-1
V: TRBV10-1
D: NA
size: NA
DNA: TGCGCCAGCAGTGAGTCCGGAGGGGAAGCTTTCTTT
CDR3: CASSESGGEAFF

J: TRBJ1-1
V: TRBV5-1
D: NA
size: NA
DNA: TGCGCCAGCAGCTTGCGGGGGAAGAACACTGAAGCTTTCTTT
CDR3: CASSLRGKNTEAFF

J: TRBJ2-3
V: TRBV28
D: NA
size: once
DNA: TGTGCCAGCAGTCCCTCCGGGCCCCGCACAGATACGCAGTATTTT
CDR3: CASSPSGPRTDTQYF

J: TRBJ1-2
V: TRBV18
D: NA
size: NA
DNA: TGTGCCAGCTCACGGACAGAAAACTATGGCTACACCTTC
CDR3: CASSRTENYGYTF

J: TRBJ2-3
V: TRBV7-9
D: NA
size: NA
DNA: TGTGCCAGCAGCTTAAGTGGGTTCACAGATACGCAGTATTTT
CDR3: CASSLSGFTDTQYF